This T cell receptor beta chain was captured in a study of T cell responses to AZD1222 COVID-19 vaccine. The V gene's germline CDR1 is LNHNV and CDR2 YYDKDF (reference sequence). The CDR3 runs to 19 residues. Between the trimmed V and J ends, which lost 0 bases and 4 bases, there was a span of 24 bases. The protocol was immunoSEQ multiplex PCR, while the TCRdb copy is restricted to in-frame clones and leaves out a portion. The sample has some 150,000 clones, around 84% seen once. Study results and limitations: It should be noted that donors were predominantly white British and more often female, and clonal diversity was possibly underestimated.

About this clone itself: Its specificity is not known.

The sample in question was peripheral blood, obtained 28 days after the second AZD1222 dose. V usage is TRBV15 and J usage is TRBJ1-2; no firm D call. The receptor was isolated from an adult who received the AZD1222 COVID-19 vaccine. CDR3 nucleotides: TGTGCCACCAGCAGAGATCATTGGCAGTTGCCCCTAACCTCCTATGGCTACACCTTC. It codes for CATSRDHWQLPLTSYGYTF.